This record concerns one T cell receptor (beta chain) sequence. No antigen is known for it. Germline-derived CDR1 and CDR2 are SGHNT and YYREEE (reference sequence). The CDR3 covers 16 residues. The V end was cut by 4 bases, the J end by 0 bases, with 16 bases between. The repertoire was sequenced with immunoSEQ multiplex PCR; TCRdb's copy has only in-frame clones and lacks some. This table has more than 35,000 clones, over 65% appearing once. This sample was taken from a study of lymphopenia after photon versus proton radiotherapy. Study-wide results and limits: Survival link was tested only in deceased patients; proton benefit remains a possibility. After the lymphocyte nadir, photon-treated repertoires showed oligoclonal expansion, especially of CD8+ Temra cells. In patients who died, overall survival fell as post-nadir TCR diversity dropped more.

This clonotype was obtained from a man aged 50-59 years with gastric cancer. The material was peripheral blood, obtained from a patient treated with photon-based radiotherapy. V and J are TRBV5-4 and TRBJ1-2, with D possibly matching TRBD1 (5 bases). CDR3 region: CASSRGGVAANYGYTF. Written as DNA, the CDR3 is TGTGCCAGCAGCCGCGGGGGGGTCGCTGCTAACTATGGCTACACCTTC.